These T cell receptor beta chains were read from a single sample in a study of T-cell reconstitution after alpha-beta-depleted transplantation in children. Via MiXCR, TCRdb re-called the PCR reads, giving one row per CDR3 protein. The table records hundreds of thousands of distinct CDR3 sequences, roughly a quarter of them present only once. The starting material was PBMCs, mostly from graft donor cells, obtained 360 days after TCRalphabeta/CD19-depleted stem cell transplant. The source is a female patient between 2 and 15 years old who had a stem cell transplant for congenital amegakaryocytic thrombocytopenia, so the T cells may come from the graft donor. Each CDR3 is given with its conserved first and last residue. A D gene is named only where the DNA matches it firmly. Only part of the rows carry a size: once, few, many, or a class if the clone is expanded.

clone size | J gene | D gene | V gene | CDR3 DNA | CDR3 protein
. | TRBJ1-2 | . | TRBV29-1 | TGCAGCGTTTCAGGGGCAGGCCTCGGGGTTTTAACCAACTATGGCTACACCTTC | CSVSGAGLGVLTNYGYTF
. | TRBJ2-1 | TRBD1 | TRBV2 | TGTGCCAGCAGTGAATCTTTCCAGGGGGCTGGGAATGAGCAGTTCTTC | CASSESFQGAGNEQFF
many | TRBJ2-7 | . | TRBV21-1 | TGTGCCAGCAGCATCCACAGGGGGAGGAGGGAGAACGAGCAGTACTTC | CASSIHRGRRENEQYF
few | TRBJ2-7 | TRBD1 | TRBV28 | TGTGCCAGCAGTGGGGACAGCTCCTACGAGCAGTACTTC | CASSGDSSYEQYF
. | TRBJ1-1 | . | TRBV12-3/TRBV12-4 | TGTGCCAGCAGACCACAGGGCTGGGAAGCTTTCTTT | CASRPQGWEAFF
. | TRBJ2-1 | TRBD2 | TRBV20-1 | TGCAGTGCTAGAGAGTATCTAGCGGCCTACAATGAGCAGTTCTTC | CSAREYLAAYNEQFF
. | TRBJ2-2 | . | TRBV2 | TGTGCCAGCGTTAGCGGATATTCGAACACCGGGGAGCTGTTTTTT | CASVSGYSNTGELFF
few | TRBJ2-3 | . | TRBV12-3/TRBV12-4 | TGTGCCAGCAGTTTGGACGGGTTGACAGATACGCAGTATTTT | CASSLDGLTDTQYF
. | TRBJ2-7 | . | TRBV5-1 | TGCGCCAGCAGCTTGGGACAGGCGATGAGCTACGAGCAGTACTTC | CASSLGQAMSYEQYF
few | TRBJ2-7 | . | TRBV6-2/TRBV6-3 | TGTGCCAGCAGTTTTATTTTGGGCTACGAGCAGTACTTC | CASSFILGYEQYF
few | TRBJ1-4 | . | TRBV12-3/TRBV12-4 | TGTGCCAGCAGTTTGGGGGAAAAACTGTTTTTT | CASSLGEKLFF
many | TRBJ2-3 | . | TRBV12-3/TRBV12-4 | TGTGCCAGCAGTTTTCAGAGAGGCACAGATACGCAGTATTTT | CASSFQRGTDTQYF
few | TRBJ1-3 | TRBD1 | TRBV10-3 | TGTGCCATCAGTGTCGACAGGGCAGCGGGAAACACCATATATTTT | CAISVDRAAGNTIYF
. | TRBJ1-4 | . | TRBV15 | TGTGCCACCAGCAGAGATACCCGGGCAGAAAAACTGTTTTTT | CATSRDTRAEKLFF
. | TRBJ1-6 | TRBD1 | TRBV2 | TGTGCCAGCAGCGATCGGACAGGGGGAGGGTCACCCCTCCACTTT | CASSDRTGGGSPLHF
few | TRBJ2-1 | . | TRBV10-3 | TGTGCCATCAGTGAGAGAGTGGTAGCGGTCGGCAATGAGCAGTTCTTC | CAISERVVAVGNEQFF
few | TRBJ2-6 | . | TRBV7-9 | TGTGCCAGCAACCCGAGCTCTGGGGCCAACGTCCTGACTTTC | CASNPSSGANVLTF
few | TRBJ2-2 | . | TRBV2 | TGTGCCAGCAGGCGGCTGACGACCGGGGAGCTGTTTTTT | CASRRLTTGELFF
. | TRBJ2-7 | . | TRBV5-1 | TGCGCCAGCAGCTTGGCACAGGGACCCTACGAGCAGTACTTC | CASSLAQGPYEQYF
few | TRBJ2-3 | . | TRBV7-8 | TGTGCCAGCAGCTTAGCCAGCGTGGAAGATACGCAGTATTTT | CASSLASVEDTQYF
. | TRBJ2-5 | TRBD1 | TRBV15 | TGTGCCACCAGCAGGAACTCCGGGACAGGGGGAAAGAGGACCCAGTACTTC | CATSRNSGTGGKRTQYF
few | TRBJ1-1 | . | TRBV6-5 | TGTGCCAGCAGTAAGGGACCCAGAGCTTTCTTT | CASSKGPRAFF
few | TRBJ2-1 | TRBD2 | TRBV5-1 | TGCGCCAGCAGCTTAGCGGGACTCCTTAACTCCTACAATGAGCAGTTCTTC | CASSLAGLLNSYNEQFF